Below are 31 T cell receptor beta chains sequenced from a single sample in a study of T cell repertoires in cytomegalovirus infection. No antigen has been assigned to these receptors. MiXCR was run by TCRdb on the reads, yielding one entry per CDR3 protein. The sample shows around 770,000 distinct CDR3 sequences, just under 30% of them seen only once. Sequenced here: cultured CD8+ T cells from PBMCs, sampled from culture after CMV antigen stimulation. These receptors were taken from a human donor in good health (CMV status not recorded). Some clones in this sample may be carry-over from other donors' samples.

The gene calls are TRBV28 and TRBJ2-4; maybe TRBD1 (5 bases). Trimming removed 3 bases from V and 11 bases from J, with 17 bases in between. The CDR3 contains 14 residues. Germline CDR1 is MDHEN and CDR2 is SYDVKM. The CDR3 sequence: CASSLGQVLNLQYF. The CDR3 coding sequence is TGTGCCAGCAGTTTGGGGCAGGTGCTGAACCTTCAGTACTTC. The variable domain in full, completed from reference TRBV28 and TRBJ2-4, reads DVKVTQSSRYLVKRTGEKVFLECVQDMDHENMFWYRQDPGLGLRLIYFSYDVKMKEKGDIPEGYSVSREKKERFSLILESASTNQTSMYLCASSLGQVLNLQYFGAGTRLSVL.

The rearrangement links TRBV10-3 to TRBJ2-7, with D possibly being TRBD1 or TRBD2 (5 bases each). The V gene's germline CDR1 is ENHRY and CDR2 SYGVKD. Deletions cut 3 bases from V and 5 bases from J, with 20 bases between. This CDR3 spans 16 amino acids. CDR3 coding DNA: TGTGCCATCAGTGAATTGGGGGATCTGGGGCTCCACGAGCAGTACTTC. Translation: CAISELGDLGLHEQYF.

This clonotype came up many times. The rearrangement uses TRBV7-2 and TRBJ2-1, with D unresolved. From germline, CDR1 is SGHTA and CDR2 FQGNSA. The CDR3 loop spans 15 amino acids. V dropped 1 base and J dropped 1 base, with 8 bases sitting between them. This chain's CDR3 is CASSLDDSSYNEQFF. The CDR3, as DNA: TGTGCCAGCAGCTTAGATGACTCGTCCTACAATGAGCAGTTCTTC.

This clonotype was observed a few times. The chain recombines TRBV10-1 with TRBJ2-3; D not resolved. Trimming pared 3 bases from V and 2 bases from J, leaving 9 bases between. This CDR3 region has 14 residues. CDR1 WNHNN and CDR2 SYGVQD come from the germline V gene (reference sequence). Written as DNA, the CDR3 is TGCGCCAGCAGTGACTCCAGGATCACAGATACGCAGTATTTT. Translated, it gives CASSDSRITDTQYF.

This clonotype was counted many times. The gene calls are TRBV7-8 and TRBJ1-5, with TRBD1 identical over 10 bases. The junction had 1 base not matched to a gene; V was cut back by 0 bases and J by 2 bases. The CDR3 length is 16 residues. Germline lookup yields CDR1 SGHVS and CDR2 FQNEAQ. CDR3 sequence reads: CASSLAGTGGNQPQHF. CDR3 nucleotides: TGTGCCAGCAGCTTAGCCGGGACAGGGGGCAATCAGCCCCAGCATTTT. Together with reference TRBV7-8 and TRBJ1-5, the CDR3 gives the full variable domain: GAGVSQSPRYKVAKRGQDVALRCDPISGHVSLFWYQQALGQGPEFLTYFQNEAQLDKSGLPSDRFFAERPEGSVSTLKIQRTQQEDSAVYLCASSLAGTGGNQPQHFGDGTRLSIL.

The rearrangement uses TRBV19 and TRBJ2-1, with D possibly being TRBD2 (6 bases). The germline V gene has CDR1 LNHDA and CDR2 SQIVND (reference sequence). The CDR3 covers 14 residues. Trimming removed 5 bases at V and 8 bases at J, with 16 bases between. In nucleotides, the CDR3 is TGTGCCAGTAGTGTACACACCGCGGGATATGAGCAGTTCTTC. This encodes CASSVHTAGYEQFF.

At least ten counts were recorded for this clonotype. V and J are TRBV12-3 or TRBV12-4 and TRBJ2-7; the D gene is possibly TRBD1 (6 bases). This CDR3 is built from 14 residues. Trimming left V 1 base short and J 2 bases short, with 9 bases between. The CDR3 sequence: CASSLGGQTYEQYF. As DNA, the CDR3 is TGTGCCAGCAGTTTAGGTGGACAGACCTACGAGCAGTACTTC.

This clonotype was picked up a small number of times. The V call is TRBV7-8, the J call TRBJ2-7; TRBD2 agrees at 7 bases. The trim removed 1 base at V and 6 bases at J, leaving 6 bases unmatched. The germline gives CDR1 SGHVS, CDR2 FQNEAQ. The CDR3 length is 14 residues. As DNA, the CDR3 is TGTGCCAGCAGCTTAGGGACCCCGGGGGGCGAGCAGTACTTC. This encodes CASSLGTPGGEQYF.

CDR3 sequence: CASSYRPDRVSGGEQFF. The CDR3 DNA sequence: TGTGCCAGCAGTTACCGACCGGACAGGGTATCAGGGGGTGAGCAGTTCTTC. The rearrangement links TRBV6-5 to TRBJ2-1, with TRBD1 matching over 8 bases. CDR3 length: 17 amino acids. Germline loops: CDR1 MNHEY, CDR2 SVGAGI. V dropped 2 bases and J dropped 9; count of bases not matched to a gene: 15.

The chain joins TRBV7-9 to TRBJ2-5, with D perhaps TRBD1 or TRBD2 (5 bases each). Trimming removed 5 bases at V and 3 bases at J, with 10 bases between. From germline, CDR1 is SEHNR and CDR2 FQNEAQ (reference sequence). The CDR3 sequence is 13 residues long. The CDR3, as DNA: TGTGCCAGCAGCCAAGGGACGGAAGAGACCCAGTACTTC. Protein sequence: CASSQGTEETQYF.

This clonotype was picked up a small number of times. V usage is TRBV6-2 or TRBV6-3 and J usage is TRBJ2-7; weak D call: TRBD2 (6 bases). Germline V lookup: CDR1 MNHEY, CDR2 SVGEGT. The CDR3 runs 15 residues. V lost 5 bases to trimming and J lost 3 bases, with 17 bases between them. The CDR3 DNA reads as TGTGCCAGCAGTAGCGGGCTAGGCAGGGTCTACGAGCAGTACGTC. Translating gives CASSSGLGRVYEQYV.

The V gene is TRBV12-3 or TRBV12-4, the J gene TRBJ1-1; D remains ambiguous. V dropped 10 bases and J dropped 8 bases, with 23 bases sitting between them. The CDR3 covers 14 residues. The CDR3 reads CANISGRAPQEAFF. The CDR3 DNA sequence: TGTGCCAACATCTCCGGGCGGGCACCGCAAGAAGCTTTCTTT.

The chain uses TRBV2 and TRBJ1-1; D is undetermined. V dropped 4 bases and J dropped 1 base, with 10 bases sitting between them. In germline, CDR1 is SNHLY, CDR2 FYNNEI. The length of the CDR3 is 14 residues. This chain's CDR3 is CASSVETGNTEAFF. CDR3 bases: TGTGCCAGCAGTGTAGAGACGGGGAACACTGAAGCTTTCTTT. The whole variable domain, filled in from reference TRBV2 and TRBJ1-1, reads EPEVTQTPSHQVTQMGQEVILRCVPISNHLYFYWYRQILGQKVEFLVSFYNNEISEKSEIFDDQFSVERPDGSNFTLKIRSTKLEDSAMYFCASSVETGNTEAFFGQGTRLTVV.

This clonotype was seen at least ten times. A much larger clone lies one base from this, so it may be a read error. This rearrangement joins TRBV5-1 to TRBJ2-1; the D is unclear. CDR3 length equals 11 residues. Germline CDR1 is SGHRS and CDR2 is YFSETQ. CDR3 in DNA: TGTGCCAGCAGCTACAACAATGAGCAGTTCTTC. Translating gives CASSYNNEQFF. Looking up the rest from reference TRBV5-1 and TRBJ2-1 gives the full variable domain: KAGVTQTPRYLIKTRGQQVTLSCSPISGHRSVSWYQQTPGQGLQFLFEYFSETQRNKGNFPGRFSGRQFSNSRSEMNVSTLELGDSALYLCASSYNNEQFFGPGTRLTVL.

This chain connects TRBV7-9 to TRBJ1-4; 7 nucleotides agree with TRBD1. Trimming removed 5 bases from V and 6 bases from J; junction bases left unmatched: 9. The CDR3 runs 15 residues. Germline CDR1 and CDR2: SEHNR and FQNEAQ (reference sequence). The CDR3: CASSDQTGRDEKLFF. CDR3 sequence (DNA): TGTGCCAGCAGCGACCAGACAGGGAGAGATGAAAAACTGTTTTTT.

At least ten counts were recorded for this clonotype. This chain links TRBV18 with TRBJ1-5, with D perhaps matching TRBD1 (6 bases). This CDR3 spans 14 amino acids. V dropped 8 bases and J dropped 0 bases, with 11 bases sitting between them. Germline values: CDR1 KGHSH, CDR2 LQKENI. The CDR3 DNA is TGTGCCAGCAGTCCAGGGGATAGCAATCAGCCCCAGCATTTT. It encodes CASSPGDSNQPQHF.

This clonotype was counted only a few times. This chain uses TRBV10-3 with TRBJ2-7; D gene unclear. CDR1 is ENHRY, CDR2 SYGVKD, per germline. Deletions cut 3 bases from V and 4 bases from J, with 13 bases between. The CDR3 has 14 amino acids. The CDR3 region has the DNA TGTGCCATCAGTGACTCGAGTTGGATGTACGAGCAGTACTTC. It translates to CAISDSSWMYEQYF.

The CDR3 region is CASSLGAPGTEAFF. CDR3 coding DNA: TGCGCCAGCAGCCTAGGGGCCCCCGGAACTGAAGCTTTCTTT. V is TRBV5-1 and J is TRBJ1-1; D is perhaps TRBD1 (5 bases). The germline CDR1 and CDR2 sequences are SGHRS and YFSETQ. The CDR3 contains 14 residues. V was trimmed by 4 bases and J by 5 bases, leaving 15 bases between them.

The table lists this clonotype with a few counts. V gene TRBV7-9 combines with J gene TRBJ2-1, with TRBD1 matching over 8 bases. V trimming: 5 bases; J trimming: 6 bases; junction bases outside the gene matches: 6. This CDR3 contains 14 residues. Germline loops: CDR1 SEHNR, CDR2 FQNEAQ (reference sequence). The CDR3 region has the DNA TGTGCCAGCAGCGGCCAGGACAGGGCCAATGAGCAGTTCTTC. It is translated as CASSGQDRANEQFF.

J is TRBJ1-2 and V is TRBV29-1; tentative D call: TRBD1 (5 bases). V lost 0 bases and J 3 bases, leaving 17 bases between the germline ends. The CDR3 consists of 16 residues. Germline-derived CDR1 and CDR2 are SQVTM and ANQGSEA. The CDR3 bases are TGCAGCGTTGAAGAAGGGTCAGGGACTTTTGACTATGGCTACACCTTC. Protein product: CSVEEGSGTFDYGYTF. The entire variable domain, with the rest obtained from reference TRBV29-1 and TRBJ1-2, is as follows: SAVISQKPSRDICQRGTSLTIQCQVDSQVTMMFWYRQQPGQSLTLIATANQGSEATYESGFVIDKFPISRPNLTFSTLTVSNMSPEDSSIYLCSVEEGSGTFDYGYTFGSGTRLTVV.

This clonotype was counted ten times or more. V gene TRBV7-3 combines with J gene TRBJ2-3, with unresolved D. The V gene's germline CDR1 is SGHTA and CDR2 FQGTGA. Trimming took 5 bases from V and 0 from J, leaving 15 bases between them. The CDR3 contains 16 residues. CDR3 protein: CASSSFELSSTDTQYF. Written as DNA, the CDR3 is TGTGCCAGCAGCAGCTTTGAGTTATCTAGCACAGATACGCAGTATTTT.

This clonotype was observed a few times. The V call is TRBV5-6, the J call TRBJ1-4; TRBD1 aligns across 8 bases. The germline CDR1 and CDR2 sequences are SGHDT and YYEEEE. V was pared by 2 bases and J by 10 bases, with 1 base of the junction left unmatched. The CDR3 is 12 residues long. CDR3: CASSFDRGKLFF. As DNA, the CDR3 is TGTGCCAGCAGCTTCGACAGGGGAAAACTGTTTTTT.

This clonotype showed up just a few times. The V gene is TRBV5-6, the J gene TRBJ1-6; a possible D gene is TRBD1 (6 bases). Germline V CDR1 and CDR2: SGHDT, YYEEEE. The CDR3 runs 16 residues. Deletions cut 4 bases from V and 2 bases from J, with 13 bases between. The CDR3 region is CASSDAGTPYNSPLHF. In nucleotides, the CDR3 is TGTGCCAGCAGCGACGCCGGGACACCCTATAATTCACCCCTCCACTTT. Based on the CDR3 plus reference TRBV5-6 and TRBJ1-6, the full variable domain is DAGVTQSPTHLIKTRGQQVTLRCSPKSGHDTVSWYQQALGQGPQFIFQYYEEEERQRGNFPDRFSGHQFPNYSSELNVNALLLGDSALYLCASSDAGTPYNSPLHFGNGTRLTVT.

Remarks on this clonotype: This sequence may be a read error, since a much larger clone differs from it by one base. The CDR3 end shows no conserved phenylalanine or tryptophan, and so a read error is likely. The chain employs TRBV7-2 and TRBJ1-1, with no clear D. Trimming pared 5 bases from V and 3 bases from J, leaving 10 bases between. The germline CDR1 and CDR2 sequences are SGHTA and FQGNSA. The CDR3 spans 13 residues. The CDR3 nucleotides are TGTGCCAGCAGCCAGGACGGCTACACTGAAGCTTTCGTT. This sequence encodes CASSQDGYTEAFV.

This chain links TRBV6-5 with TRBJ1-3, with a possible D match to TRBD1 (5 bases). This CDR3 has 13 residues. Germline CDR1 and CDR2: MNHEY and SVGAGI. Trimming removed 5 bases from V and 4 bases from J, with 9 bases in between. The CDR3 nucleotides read TGTGCCAGCAGTGTGGGACCGGGAAACACCATATATTTT. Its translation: CASSVGPGNTIYF.

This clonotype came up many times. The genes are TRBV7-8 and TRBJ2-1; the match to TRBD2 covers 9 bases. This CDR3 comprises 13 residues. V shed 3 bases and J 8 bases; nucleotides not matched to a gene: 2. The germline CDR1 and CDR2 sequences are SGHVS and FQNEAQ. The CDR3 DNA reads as TGTGCCAGCAGCTTTCCTAGCGGGGATGAGCAGTTCTTC. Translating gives CASSFPSGDEQFF. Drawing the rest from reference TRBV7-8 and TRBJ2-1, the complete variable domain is GAGVSQSPRYKVAKRGQDVALRCDPISGHVSLFWYQQALGQGPEFLTYFQNEAQLDKSGLPSDRFFAERPEGSVSTLKIQRTQQEDSAVYLCASSFPSGDEQFFGPGTRLTVL.

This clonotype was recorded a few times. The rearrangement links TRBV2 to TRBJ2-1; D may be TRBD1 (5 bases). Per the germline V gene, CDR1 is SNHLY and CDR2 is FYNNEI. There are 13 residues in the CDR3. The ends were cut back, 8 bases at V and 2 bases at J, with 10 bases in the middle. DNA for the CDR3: TGTGCCAGCGCCCTGGACACCTACAATGAGCAGTTCTTC. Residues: CASALDTYNEQFF.

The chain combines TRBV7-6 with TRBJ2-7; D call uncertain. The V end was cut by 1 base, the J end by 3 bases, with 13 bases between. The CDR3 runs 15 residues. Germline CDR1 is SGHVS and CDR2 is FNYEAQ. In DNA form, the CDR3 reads TGTGCCAGCAGCTTAGGCAGCTCATCGGTCTACGAGCAGTACTTC. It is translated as CASSLGSSSVYEQYF.

CDR3 sequence (DNA): TGTGCCACCAGTGAACAGAGATACAATGAGCAGTTCTTC. It encodes CATSEQRYNEQFF. The chain employs TRBV24-1 and TRBJ2-1; no definite D call. The germline V and J ends were trimmed by 4 bases and 4 bases, with 7 bases remaining between them. Per the germline V gene, CDR1 is KGHDR and CDR2 is SFDVKD. The CDR3 covers 13 residues.

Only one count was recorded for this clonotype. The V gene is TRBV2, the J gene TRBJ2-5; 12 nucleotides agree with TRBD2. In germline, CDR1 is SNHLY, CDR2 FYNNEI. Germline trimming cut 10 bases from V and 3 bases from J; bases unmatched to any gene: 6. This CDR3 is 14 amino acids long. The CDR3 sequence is CAMRRLAGEETQYF. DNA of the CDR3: TGTGCCATGAGGAGACTAGCGGGGGAAGAGACCCAGTACTTC.

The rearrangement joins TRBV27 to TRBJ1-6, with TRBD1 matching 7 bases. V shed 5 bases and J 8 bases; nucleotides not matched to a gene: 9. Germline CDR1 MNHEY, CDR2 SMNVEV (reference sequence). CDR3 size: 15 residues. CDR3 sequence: CASSRRDRTDSPLHF. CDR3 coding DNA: TGTGCCAGCAGTCGCCGGGACAGAACTGATTCACCCCTCCACTTT.